The 32 T cell receptor beta chains below were found in one sample sequenced in a study of T cells expressing NK-cell markers. TCRdb reprocessed the 5' RACE reads and stores each CDR3 protein as one record, lacking DNA. Its table records 300,000 to 500,000 distinct CDR3 sequences. The sequenced material came from blood T cells: a sorted CD56 or NKG2C T cell subset, CD4+ or CD8+ T cells, or bulk PBMC T cells (not recorded which). The origin of the receptors is a woman between 50 and 59 years old in good health.

This sequence joins TRBV5-4 and TRBJ2-1; TCRdb proposes TRBD2, but this gene call is untestable without DNA. Germline CDR1 and CDR2: SGHNT and YYREEE (reference sequence). The CDR3 consists of 13 residues. Here the CDR3 reads CASRRWWEGLWFF.

The chain employs TRBV20-1 and TRBJ1-1; TCRdb names TRBD1, which stays unverified in the absence of DNA. The CDR3 runs 15 residues. CDR1 is DFQATT and CDR2 is SNEGSKA in the germline V gene (reference sequence). CDR3 region: CSARDLRGRNTEAFF.

The rearrangement links TRBV28 to TRBJ1-1. The germline CDR1 and CDR2 sequences are MDHEN and SYDVKM. The CDR3 extends over 15 amino acids. CDR3 loop: CASRSPGPPTLDAFF.

The CDR3 sequence is CASSLPPEYTGELFF. The chain links TRBV5-1 to TRBJ2-2; TCRdb's D call, TRBD2, is unchecked because there is no DNA. The CDR3 totals 15 residues. The germline V gene has CDR1 SGHRS and CDR2 YFSETQ.

The rearrangement uses TRBV20-1 and TRBJ2-7; TCRdb names TRBD1, which stays unverified in the absence of DNA. The germline V gene encodes CDR1 DFQATT and CDR2 SNEGSKA (reference sequence). This CDR3 is 15 amino acids long. The CDR3 loop is CSARHRGQGVQEQYF.

The V gene is TRBV3-1, the J gene TRBJ2-4. This CDR3 has 16 residues. Germline CDR1 reads LGHDT; CDR2 reads YNNKEL (reference sequence). The CDR3 sequence: CASSQGVGKYRNIQYF.

V usage is TRBV7-3 and J usage is TRBJ2-3; TCRdb indicates TRBD2, and absent DNA this call remains unverified. The germline V gene has CDR1 SGHTA and CDR2 FQGTGA. This CDR3 region has 16 residues. CDR3 sequence: CASSPGLGSGTDTQYF.

CDR3 in amino acids: CASSPWREEGNEQFF. The chain combines TRBV4-1 with TRBJ2-1; TCRdb proposes TRBD2, but this gene call is untestable without DNA. Germline V gene sequence: CDR1 MGHRA, CDR2 YSYEKL. The CDR3 totals 15 residues.

The gene calls are TRBV11-2 and TRBJ2-2. From germline, CDR1 is SGHAT and CDR2 FQNNGV. The CDR3 runs to 14 residues. CDR3 protein: CASSLPRSSGELFF.

CDR3 amino acids: CSVDEGTGSTNEKLFF. The J gene is TRBJ1-4, the V gene TRBV29-1; TCRdb's assignment of TRBD1 cannot be checked, as there is no DNA. This CDR3 contains 16 residues. CDR1 SQVTM and CDR2 ANQGSEA come from the germline V gene.

The chain joins TRBV6-5 to TRBJ2-2; checking the TCRdb D call of TRBD1 is not possible without DNA. Germline loops: CDR1 MNHEY, CDR2 SVGAGI. This CDR3 spans 15 amino acids. CDR3 sequence: CASSLLSRGTGELFF.

The chain couples TRBV3-1 to TRBJ2-7; TCRdb lists TRBD2, though no DNA is available to test this call. The CDR3 is made up of 16 amino acids. Germline CDR1 reads LGHDT; CDR2 reads YNNKEL (reference sequence). This CDR3 is CASSPTDGTRSYEQYF.

This chain links TRBV24-1 with TRBJ2-1; without DNA, the TCRdb call of TRBD2 cannot be checked. This CDR3 has 17 amino acids. Germline V gene lookup returns CDR1 KGHDR and CDR2 SFDVKD. CDR3 sequence reads: CATSDPTSGRSRNEQFF.

The chain joins TRBV3-1 to TRBJ2-3; without DNA, the TCRdb call of TRBD2 cannot be checked. This CDR3 spans 16 amino acids. CDR1 LGHDT and CDR2 YNNKEL come from the germline V gene (reference sequence). Here the CDR3 reads CASSPQSGASTDTQYF.

V and J are TRBV12-3 or TRBV12-4 and TRBJ2-1; the TCRdb D gene call, TRBD1, has no DNA to confirm it. This CDR3 is built from 13 residues. The CDR3 region is CASRPGTTNEQFF.

The chain couples TRBV6-5 to TRBJ2-5; TCRdb picks TRBD1, but there is no DNA to check that call. The CDR3 covers 13 residues. CDR1 and CDR2 from the germline V gene are MNHEY and SVGAGI. The CDR3 here is CASRGSRLETQYF.

The rearrangement links TRBV5-1 to TRBJ2-3; the TCRdb call, TRBD2, lacks DNA for checking. The CDR3 consists of 14 residues. Per germline, CDR1 SGHRS and CDR2 YFSETQ. The CDR3 loop is CASSLDAAGDTQYF.

This chain links TRBV21-1 with TRBJ2-7; the D call from TCRdb, TRBD2, cannot be confirmed without DNA. TRBV21-1 is deemed a pseudogene. This CDR3 comprises 14 residues. The CDR3 here is CASSRLAKTYEQYF.

This chain links TRBV12-3 or TRBV12-4 with TRBJ2-7; the TCRdb D gene call, TRBD2, has no DNA to confirm it. This CDR3 has 15 amino acids. This chain's CDR3 is CASSLAGGLGHEQYF.

This chain uses TRBV12-3 or TRBV12-4 with TRBJ2-5. CDR3 length equals 14 residues. The CDR3 region is CASSPQVTQETQYF.

This chain links TRBV10-3 with TRBJ1-3; the D gene TCRdb calls, TRBD1, cannot be checked with no DNA. The CDR3 spans 16 residues. The V gene's germline CDR1 is ENHRY and CDR2 SYGVKD. The CDR3 sequence is CAISAGHPSSGNTIYF.

V is TRBV5-1 and J is TRBJ2-1; TCRdb designates TRBD1, a call that cannot be tested without DNA. The CDR3 sequence is 15 residues long. CDR1 is SGHRS and CDR2 is YFSETQ in the germline V gene. CDR3 loop: CASSGGYFSRNEQFF.

The V gene is TRBV15, the J gene TRBJ1-2. The germline V gene encodes CDR1 LNHNV and CDR2 YYDKDF (reference sequence). This CDR3 is built from 15 residues. The CDR3 here is CATSRGSFTNYGYTF.

The V and J genes are TRBV12-3 or TRBV12-4 and TRBJ2-3. The CDR3 runs to 15 residues. The CDR3 protein is CASSLRRLGTDTQYF.

CDR3 residues: CSAPLAGVGTDTQYF. The chain combines TRBV20-1 with TRBJ2-3; the TRBD2 assignment by TCRdb is unverifiable without DNA. This CDR3 spans 15 amino acids. CDR1 is DFQATT and CDR2 is SNEGSKA in the germline V gene (reference sequence).

The genes are TRBV7-4 and TRBJ2-4; absent DNA, TCRdb's TRBD2 call cannot be checked. CDR3 length: 16 residues. The germline CDR1 and CDR2 sequences are SGHVT and SQSDAQ. The CDR3 is CASSLRGGYLKNIQYF.

This chain links TRBV4-1 with TRBJ2-1; checking the TCRdb D call of TRBD1 is not possible without DNA. Germline-derived CDR1 and CDR2 are MGHRA and YSYEKL. The CDR3 contains 16 residues. This chain's CDR3 is CASSQEGGTAYNEQFF.

The chain couples TRBV20-1 to TRBJ2-2; TCRdb designates TRBD2, a call that cannot be tested without DNA. CDR3 length equals 15 residues. Germline values: CDR1 DFQATT, CDR2 SNEGSKA (reference sequence). This CDR3 is CSAPGTSGGLGELFF.

This chain joins TRBV5-1 and TRBJ2-1; TCRdb selects TRBD2, and the lack of DNA leaves this call unchecked. This CDR3 is 13 amino acids long. Germline CDR1 SGHRS, CDR2 YFSETQ. The CDR3 here is CASSSGLAGEQFF.

The chain uses TRBV6-1 and TRBJ2-2; TCRdb calls TRBD1, which cannot be checked without DNA. Germline V gene data show CDR1 as MNHNS and CDR2 as SASEGT. The CDR3 spans 16 residues. This CDR3 reads CASVLKETGDTGELFF.

This chain joins TRBV11-2 and TRBJ1-6; the TCRdb D gene call, TRBD1, has no DNA to confirm it. The germline gives CDR1 SGHAT, CDR2 FQNNGV. The CDR3 has 16 residues. The chain's CDR3 is CATSGGIGTVNSPLHF.

The chain recombines TRBV4-1 with TRBJ2-6; TCRdb selects TRBD1, and the lack of DNA leaves this call unchecked. CDR3 length equals 19 residues. Germline CDR1 and CDR2: MGHRA and YSYEKL. The CDR3 here is CASSQLPGQGAPGANVLTF.